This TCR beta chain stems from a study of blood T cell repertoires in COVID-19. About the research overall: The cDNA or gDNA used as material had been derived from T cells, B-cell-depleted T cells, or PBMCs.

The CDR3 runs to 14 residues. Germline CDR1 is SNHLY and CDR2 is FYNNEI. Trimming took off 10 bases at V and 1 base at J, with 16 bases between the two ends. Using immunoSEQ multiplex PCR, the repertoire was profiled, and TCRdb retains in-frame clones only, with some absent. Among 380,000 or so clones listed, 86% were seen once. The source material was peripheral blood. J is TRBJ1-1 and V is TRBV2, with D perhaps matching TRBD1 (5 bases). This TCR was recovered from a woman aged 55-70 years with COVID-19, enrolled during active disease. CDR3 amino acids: CATSTQQENTEAFF. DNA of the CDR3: TGTGCCACATCCACACAACAGGAGAACACTGAAGCTTTCTTT. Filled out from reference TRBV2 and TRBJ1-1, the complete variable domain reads EPEVTQTPSHQVTQMGQEVILRCVPISNHLYFYWYRQILGQKVEFLVSFYNNEISEKSEIFDDQFSVERPDGSNFTLKIRSTKLEDSAMYFCATSTQQENTEAFFGQGTRLTVV.